Listed here are 3 T cell receptor beta chains from one sample, sequenced in a study of cytomegalovirus exposure and HLA in healthy donors. A multiplex PCR was run with 60 Vbeta primers and 13 Jbeta primers. Repertoires were generated with immunoSEQ multiplex PCR, while TCRdb's copy carries only in-frame clones and drops some. In the table there are around 110,000 clones, roughly 66% of which are singletons. Sequences were obtained from PBMCs. The source is a man aged 18 to 29 in good health and CMV-seronegative.

In its sample, this clone was seen a few times. J is TRBJ2-1 and V is TRBV25-1; 7 bases map to TRBD2. The CDR3 has 13 amino acids. The V segment lost 3 bases and the J segment 9 bases; nucleotides outside the gene matches: 5. Looked up from germline, CDR1 is MGHDK and CDR2 is SYGVNS. The CDR3 protein is CASSELGRGEQFF. The CDR3 nucleotides read TGTGCCAGCAGTGAGTTGGGGAGGGGTGAGCAGTTCTTC.

This clone turned up a few times. The chain recombines TRBV15 with TRBJ2-7, with a tentative D call TRBD1 (6 bases). Trimming left V 7 bases short and J 5 bases short, with 18 bases between. Germline CDR1 is LNHNV and CDR2 is YYDKDF (reference sequence). The CDR3 consists of 14 residues. For the CDR3, the DNA is TGTGCCACCAAAAACAGGGTTTCAGCCGACGAGCAGTACTTC. This encodes CATKNRVSADEQYF.

As regards this clone: The junction differs from germline at one of its ends, possibly a read error. The chain has TRBV6-5 and TRBJ2-7, with 11 bases identical to TRBD2. Germline lookup yields CDR1 MNHEY and CDR2 SVGAGI. The CDR3 has 15 amino acids. The CDR3 region is CPSSVTSGSRHEQYF. The CDR3 DNA reads TGTCCCAGCAGTGTAACTAGCGGGAGTCGACACGAGCAGTACTTC.